The rows below give T cell receptor beta chains drawn from one sample of a study of beta chain features in type 1 diabetes. TCRdb's table, derived via immunoSEQ multiplex PCR, lists solely in-frame clones and lacks some. The sample lists 150,000 to 190,000 clones; 10% were seen once. Material: central memory CD4+ T cells from blood. The source is a man aged 25-45 years with type 1 diabetes. Both conserved end residues are part of each CDR3. Fields, in order: clone size, J gene, V gene, D gene, CDR3 protein, CDR3 DNA. D genes are given only for firm matches. Clone size, where shown, is once, few, many, or a class for clones that have expanded.

>few|TRBJ1-4|TRBV4-3|NA
CASSGRALNEKLFF
TGCGCCAGCAGCGGGAGAGCCCTTAATGAAAAACTGTTTTTT
>NA|TRBJ2-3|TRBV4-2|TRBD2
CASSQIGGRAPDTQYF
TGTGCCAGCAGCCAGATAGGCGGGAGGGCCCCAGATACGCAGTATTTT
>NA|TRBJ2-3|TRBV5-4|NA
CASSVTSTYTDTQYF
TGTGCCAGCAGCGTTACTAGCACCTACACAGATACGCAGTATTTT
>few|TRBJ1-2|TRBV28|TRBD1
CASSLGQNYGYTF
TGTGCCAGCAGTTTGGGACAGAACTATGGCTACACCTTC
>many|TRBJ2-6|TRBV10-3|NA
CAIKAGPGAGANVLTF
TGTGCCATCAAGGCGGGTCCAGGGGCTGGGGCCAACGTCCTGACTTTC
>NA|TRBJ2-1|TRBV11-2|TRBD2
CASSLGLASHEQFF
TGTGCCAGCTCGCTGGGACTAGCGTCCCATGAGCAGTTCTTC
>few|TRBJ1-3|TRBV27|NA
CASIKGNTIYF
TGTGCCAGCATTAAAGGAAACACCATATATTTT
>NA|TRBJ2-7|TRBV25-1|TRBD1
CASSDPRWTGQYF
TGTGCCAGCAGTGATCCCCGATGGACAGGCCAGTACTTC
>few|TRBJ1-3|TRBV5-1|TRBD1
CASSFGTAGNTIYF
TGCGCCAGCAGCTTCGGGACAGCTGGAAACACCATATATTTT
>few|TRBJ2-4|TRBV4-1|TRBD1
CASSQGQGTKNIQYF
TGCGCCAGCAGCCAGGGACAGGGGACCAAAAACATTCAGTACTTC
>NA|TRBJ2-5|TRBV4-3|NA
CASSQGGTGGQETQYF
TGCGCCAGCAGCCAAGGAGGAACAGGTGGCCAAGAGACCCAGTACTTC
>few|TRBJ2-4|TRBV10-3|NA
CAIRGREGDIQYF
TGTGCCATCAGGGGCAGGGAGGGGGACATTCAGTACTTC
>NA|TRBJ2-1|TRBV7-3|TRBD2
CASSPSGSPYNEQFF
TGTGCCAGCAGCCCTAGCGGGAGCCCCTACAATGAGCAGTTCTTC
>NA|TRBJ2-1|TRBV5-4|TRBD2
CASSVGLAGANEQFF
TGTGCCAGCAGCGTGGGACTAGCGGGGGCCAATGAGCAGTTCTTC
>NA|TRBJ2-1|TRBV5-4|NA
CASSYLSDEQFF
TGTGCCAGCAGCTACCTTTCGGATGAGCAGTTCTTC
>once|TRBJ1-5|TRBV19|NA
CASRIGGHSNQPQHF
TGTGCCAGTCGAATAGGGGGGCATAGCAATCAGCCCCAGCATTTT
>NA|TRBJ2-3|TRBV20-1|NA
CRSGSTDTQYF
TGCAGGTCCGGTAGCACAGATACGCAGTATTTT
>NA|TRBJ2-7|TRBV30|TRBD2
CAWSVAGGVYEQYF
TGTGCCTGGAGTGTAGCGGGAGGTGTCTACGAGCAGTACTTC
>few|TRBJ2-1|TRBV7-2|NA
CASSIQGLSYNEQFF
TGTGCCAGCAGCATTCAGGGATTGTCCTACAATGAGCAGTTCTTC
>NA|TRBJ2-7|TRBV7-9|NA
CASSLVSNEQYF
TGTGCCAGCAGCTTAGTGTCCAACGAGCAGTACTTC
>NA|TRBJ1-1|TRBV11-2|TRBD1
CASSPGTGGLEAFF
TGTGCCAGCAGCCCCGGGACAGGGGGCTTGGAAGCTTTCTTT
>NA|TRBJ1-5|TRBV18|NA
CASSLQGNQPQHF
TGTGCCAGCTCACTCCAGGGGAATCAGCCCCAGCATTTT
>NA|TRBJ2-1|TRBV7-9|TRBD1
CASSYRQGDEQFF
TGTGCCAGCAGCTACAGACAGGGTGATGAGCAGTTCTTC
>NA|TRBJ1-2|TRBV7-3|NA
CASSSGQLNYGYTF
TGTGCCAGCAGCTCGGGACAACTAAACTATGGCTACACCTTC
>few|TRBJ1-1|TRBV19|NA
CASSADRNTEAFF
TGTGCCAGTAGTGCCGACAGAAACACTGAAGCTTTCTTT
>NA|TRBJ2-3|TRBV19|TRBD1
CASRSGQGPDTQYF
TGTGCCAGCCGATCGGGACAGGGGCCAGATACGCAGTATTTT
>NA|TRBJ2-3|TRBV5-1|TRBD2
CASSPSGVPDTQYF
TGCGCCAGCAGCCCAAGCGGGGTCCCAGATACGCAGTATTTT
>NA|TRBJ2-7|TRBV11-3|TRBD2
CASSWDGTSSYEQYF
TGTGCCAGCAGCTGGGATGGGACTAGCTCCTACGAGCAGTACTTC
>NA|TRBJ1-1|TRBV6-5|NA
CASSPRGGTEAFF
TGTGCCAGCAGTCCGCGGGGGGGCACTGAAGCTTTCTTT